This is a list of T cell receptor beta chains from one sample in a study of blood T cells in healthy people across ages. TCRdb re-derived calls from the 5' RACE reads in MiXCR, one entry per CDR3 protein. The repertoire holds more than 1.4 million distinct CDR3 sequences, with roughly 40% as singletons. The sequenced sample was blood. All receptors derive from a young woman in good health. CDR3s include the opening cysteine and the closing phenylalanine or tryptophan. The D gene is left open where the match is weak. Clone size, where shown, is once, few, many, or a class for clones that have expanded.

size	D	V	J	length	CDR3	DNA
-	-	TRBV29-1	TRBJ2-7	14	CSVGGSGMVDEQYF	TGCAGCGTTGGGGGATCGGGGATGGTGGACGAGCAGTACTTC
once	TRBD1	TRBV18	TRBJ2-7	16	CASSPNTGTGNYEQYF	TGTGCCAGCTCACCTAATACCGGGACAGGGAACTACGAGCAGTACTTC
-	-	TRBV12-3/TRBV12-4	TRBJ2-1	14	CASTSSGTLNEQFF	TGTGCCAGCACCTCGTCCGGGACCCTCAATGAGCAGTTCTTC
-	-	TRBV27	TRBJ2-1	17	CASSPPIGEPLGNEQFF	TGTGCCAGCAGTCCCCCAATCGGGGAGCCGCTTGGTAATGAGCAGTTCTTC
few	-	TRBV3-1	TRBJ1-2	13	CASSQGEIGGYTF	TGTGCCAGCAGCCAGGGGGAAATCGGGGGCTACACCTTC
-	-	TRBV9	TRBJ2-5	14	CASSEGQGEWEQYF	TGTGCCAGCAGCGAGGGGCAGGGAGAGTGGGAGCAGTACTTC
once	-	TRBV29-1	TRBJ2-7	12	CSVERGASEQYF	TGCAGCGTTGAGAGGGGGGCCTCGGAGCAGTACTTC
few	-	TRBV9	TRBJ2-1	13	CASNRDQLNEQFF	TGTGCCAGCAACAGGGACCAACTCAATGAGCAGTTCTTC
-	-	TRBV15	TRBJ1-4	16	CATSRGYGGTNEKLFF	TGTGCCACCAGCAGAGGTTATGGGGGAACTAATGAAAAACTGTTTTTT
many	-	TRBV12-3/TRBV12-4	TRBJ2-3	15	CASSFSPDLADTQYF	TGTGCCAGCAGTTTTAGCCCGGACCTGGCAGATACGCAGTATTTT
-	-	TRBV9	TRBJ2-7	15	CASSASVGSSYEQYF	TGTGCCAGCAGCGCCTCGGTAGGAAGCTCCTACGAGCAGTACTTC
many	-	TRBV10-3	TRBJ2-3	14	CAISESPPPDTQYF	TGTGCCATCAGTGAGTCCCCTCCCCCAGATACGCAGTATTTT
-	TRBD1	TRBV7-9	TRBJ2-7	15	CASSGLTGLSYQQYF	TGTGCCAGCAGCGGGCTGACAGGGTTGAGCTACCAGCAGTACTTC
many	TRBD2	TRBV29-1	TRBJ2-3	14	CTKLAGDGTDTQYF	TGCACCAAACTAGCGGGAGATGGTACAGATACGCAGTATTTT
-	TRBD2	TRBV20-1	TRBJ2-2	17	CSARRLAGGPKTGELFF	TGCAGTGCCCGAAGACTAGCGGGGGGGCCGAAGACCGGGGAGCTGTTTTTT
-	-	TRBV6-2/TRBV6-3	TRBJ2-7	13	CASSDRIIHEQYF	TGTGCCAGCAGCGACAGGATCATCCACGAGCAGTACTTC
-	TRBD1	TRBV7-9	TRBJ1-2	13	CASSSTGDPGYTF	TGTGCCAGCAGCTCGACAGGGGACCCCGGCTACACCTTC